One and the same sample provided the 18 T cell receptor beta chains below, sequenced in a study of blood T cell repertoires in COVID-19. Only in-frame clones appear in the TCRdb table, and some are missing; sequencing was by immunoSEQ multiplex PCR. The sample shows 350,000 to 400,000 clones, more than 75% of them seen only once. The sample consisted of PBMCs or T cells enriched from blood (not recorded which). These receptors were taken from a woman aged 18-29 years who had recovered from COVID-19.

The V and J genes are TRBV7-9 and TRBJ2-3; no definite D call. V was shortened by 6 bases and J by 0 bases, with 25 bases between the two germline ends. The CDR3 contains 19 residues. CDR1 and CDR2 from the germline V gene are SEHNR and FQNEAQ (reference sequence). The DNA for the CDR3 is TGTGCCAGCAGTCTCCCCTCCCTCGTCGACCGACTTAGCACAGATACGCAGTATTTT. It specifies CASSLPSLVDRLSTDTQYF.

CDR3 residues: CASSQRGNTIYF. CDR3 bases: TGCGCCAGCAGCCAAAGGGGTAACACCATATATTTT. The genes are TRBV4-1 and TRBJ1-3, with D possibly matching TRBD1 (5 bases). Germline CDR1 and CDR2: MGHRA and YSYEKL. The CDR3 totals 12 residues. Trimming removed 2 bases from V and 7 bases from J, with 6 bases in between.

This chain links TRBV4-3 with TRBJ1-5; 11 bases map to TRBD1. V dropped 5 bases and J dropped 3; count of bases not matched to a gene: 12. There are 18 residues in the CDR3. Germline V CDR1 and CDR2: LGHNA, YSLEER. CDR3 coding DNA: TGCGCCAGCAGCGCTTACCGGGACAGGGGGAGAACCAATCAGCCCCAGCATTTT. Its protein product is CASSAYRDRGRTNQPQHF.

The V call is TRBV19, the J call TRBJ1-6, with D tentatively TRBD1 (5 bases). CDR1 is LNHDA, CDR2 SQIVND, per germline (reference sequence). This CDR3 comprises 16 residues. V dropped 1 base and J dropped 0 bases, with 7 bases sitting between them. The CDR3 nucleotides are TGTGCCAGTAGTATAGGACAGCTCTCCTATAATTCACCCCTCCACTTT. It codes for CASSIGQLSYNSPLHF.

The gene calls are TRBV7-2 and TRBJ1-3; unclear D gene. Trimming shortened V by 1 base and J by 2 bases, and 9 bases separated the two germline ends. The CDR3 is made up of 15 amino acids. Germline V gene lookup returns CDR1 SGHTA and CDR2 FQGNSA. Here the CDR3 reads CASSLEVGTGNTIYF. The CDR3 bases are TGTGCCAGCAGCTTAGAAGTCGGTACTGGAAACACCATATATTTT.

The chain links TRBV12-3 or TRBV12-4 to TRBJ1-4; 10 bases agree with TRBD1. V shed 6 bases and J 6 bases; nucleotides not matched to a gene: 1. The CDR3 loop spans 13 amino acids. CDR3 coding DNA: TGTGCCAGCAGCGGGACAGGGGATGAAAAACTGTTTTTT. Translating gives CASSGTGDEKLFF.

The CDR3 is CASSQVEGYTDTQYF. CDR3 in DNA: TGCGCCAGCAGCCAAGTGGAGGGGTACACAGATACGCAGTATTTT. This chain links TRBV4-3 with TRBJ2-3; D possibly corresponds to TRBD2 (6 bases). The length of the CDR3 is 15 residues. Looked up from germline, CDR1 is LGHNA and CDR2 is YSLEER. V gave up 1 base and J gave up 2 bases, with 10 bases separating them.

A single count supports this clone. The rearrangement joins TRBV10-3 to TRBJ1-2; possibly TRBD1 for D (6 bases). The CDR3 is 13 amino acids. V shed 4 bases and J shed 8 bases, with 14 bases lying between them. From germline, CDR1 is ENHRY and CDR2 SYGVKD. DNA for the CDR3: TGTGCCATCAGTGTCCAGAGGGGACACGGCTACACCTTC. This sequence encodes CAISVQRGHGYTF.

V and J are TRBV19 and TRBJ1-5; the match to TRBD1 covers 8 bases. CDR3 size: 15 residues. From germline, CDR1 is LNHDA and CDR2 SQIVND (reference sequence). V trimming: 7 bases; J trimming: 1 base; junction bases outside the gene matches: 6. The CDR3 here is CASINTGGSNQPQHF. CDR3 sequence (DNA): TGTGCCAGTATTAATACAGGGGGAAGCAATCAGCCCCAGCATTTT.

J is TRBJ2-7 and V is TRBV27; possible D gene TRBD1, 5 bases. V lost 4 bases to trimming and J lost 2 bases, with 12 bases between them. Germline V CDR1 and CDR2: MNHEY, SMNVEV (reference sequence). There are 14 residues in the CDR3. CDR3 DNA sequence: TGTGCCAGCAGTTATATCAGGGAAACCTACGAGCAGTACTTC. Its protein product is CASSYIRETYEQYF.

The chain uses TRBV2 and TRBJ1-1; the D gene is possibly TRBD1 (6 bases). CDR1 is SNHLY, CDR2 FYNNEI, per germline. The CDR3 has 13 residues. V was trimmed by 11 bases and J by 0 bases, leaving 13 bases between them. CDR3 in amino acids: CALRGGVNTEAFF. The CDR3 DNA follows: TGTGCCCTCCGAGGGGGGGTGAACACTGAAGCTTTCTTT. Looking up the rest from reference TRBV2 and TRBJ1-1 gives the full variable domain: EPEVTQTPSHQVTQMGQEVILRCVPISNHLYFYWYRQILGQKVEFLVSFYNNEISEKSEIFDDQFSVERPDGSNFTLKIRSTKLEDSAMYFCALRGGVNTEAFFGQGTRLTVV.

The chain couples TRBV7-2 to TRBJ2-5; maybe TRBD1 (5 bases). This CDR3 has 14 amino acids. V was cut by 5 bases and J by 9 bases, with 19 bases left in between. Germline V gene data show CDR1 as SGHTA and CDR2 as FQGNSA. CDR3 sequence reads: CASSLGTQDSAQYF. The CDR3 DNA reads as TGTGCCAGCAGCCTCGGCACACAGGATTCGGCCCAGTACTTC.

Written as DNA, the CDR3 is TGTGCCAGCAGCGTGGGGACAGGGGTCACTAACTATGGCTACACCTTC. Its protein is CASSVGTGVTNYGYTF. The chain couples TRBV9 to TRBJ1-2; 10 nucleotides align to TRBD1. Trimming at V came to 2 bases and at J to 0 bases, leaving 4 bases not matched to a gene. CDR1 and CDR2 (germline): SGDLS, YYNGEE. There are 16 residues in the CDR3.

The chain employs TRBV3-1 (or the pseudogene TRBV3-2) and TRBJ2-3; TRBD2 aligns across 7 bases. The CDR3 length is 14 residues. Germline V CDR1 and CDR2: LGHDT, YNNKEL (reference sequence). Trimming took 8 bases from V and 2 from J; bases not matched to a gene: 7. The CDR3 sequence: CASAPGGSTDTQYF. CDR3 coding DNA: TGTGCCAGCGCCCCCGGGGGGTCCACAGATACGCAGTATTTT.

The chain is built from TRBV10-1 and TRBJ1-1; perhaps TRBD1 as D (5 bases). Trimming removed 6 bases from V and 0 bases from J, with 14 bases in between. CDR3 length: 15 amino acids. Germline V gene data show CDR1 as WNHNN and CDR2 as SYGVQD (reference sequence). The CDR3 spells CASRENRPLNTEAFF. The CDR3 DNA follows: TGCGCCAGCAGGGAAAACAGGCCCTTGAACACTGAAGCTTTCTTT.

CDR3 in amino acids: CASSRDRTNTGELFF. DNA for the CDR3: TGTGCCAGCAGTCGGGACAGAACGAACACCGGGGAGCTGTTTTTT. The gene calls are TRBV6-2 or TRBV6-3 and TRBJ2-2, with TRBD1 identical over 7 bases. The trim removed 5 bases at V and 0 bases at J, leaving 3 bases unmatched. The CDR3 is 15 amino acids. Looked up from germline, CDR1 is MNHEY and CDR2 is SVGEGT.

V gene TRBV30 combines with J gene TRBJ2-7, with D perhaps TRBD1 (6 bases). V was clipped by 5 bases and J by 3 bases, with 8 bases between them. Germline V gene sequence: CDR1 GTSNPN, CDR2 SVGIG (reference sequence). The CDR3 is 11 residues long. CDR3 loop: CAWAQGYEQYF. In DNA, the CDR3 is TGTGCCTGGGCACAGGGCTACGAGCAGTACTTC.

This rearrangement joins TRBV10-1 to TRBJ2-3; TRBD2 aligns across 13 bases. CDR3 length equals 18 residues. Trimming removed 0 bases from V and 4 bases from J; junction bases left unmatched: 7. Germline V gene data show CDR1 as WNHNN and CDR2 as SYGVQD (reference sequence). CDR3 amino acids: CASSESWGLAGTPDTQYF. For the CDR3, the DNA is TGCGCCAGCAGTGAGTCTTGGGGACTAGCGGGGACCCCAGATACGCAGTATTTT.